The next 12 T cell receptor beta chains were all read from a single sample in a study of blood T cell repertoires in COVID-19. Some clones are missing from TCRdb's copy, which holds only in-frame ones; the method was immunoSEQ multiplex PCR. The sample holds around 270,000 clones, around 83% seen once. The source material was peripheral blood. The receptors come from a woman aged 40 to 50 who had recovered from COVID-19.

V is TRBV5-6 and J is TRBJ2-3; 7 bases line up with TRBD1. From germline, CDR1 is SGHDT and CDR2 YYEEEE. The CDR3 length is 17 residues. Germline trimming cut 4 bases from V and 1 base from J; bases unmatched to any gene: 12. CDR3 in amino acids: CASSPEDRDGGTDTQYF. The CDR3 bases are TGTGCCAGCAGCCCCGAAGACAGGGATGGAGGCACAGATACGCAGTATTTT.

This clone was detected a few times. The chain couples TRBV6-5 to TRBJ2-7, with D possibly being TRBD2 (5 bases). CDR1 MNHEY and CDR2 SVGAGI come from the germline V gene. Trimming took off 4 bases at V and 6 bases at J, with 16 bases between the two ends. This CDR3 has 14 residues. CDR3 residues: CASSSPWGVGEQYF. DNA of the CDR3: TGTGCCAGCAGTTCCCCCTGGGGAGTGGGCGAGCAGTACTTC.

The genes are TRBV5-1 and TRBJ1-1, with 7 bases identical to TRBD1. Germline-derived CDR1 and CDR2 are SGHRS and YFSETQ. The CDR3 loop spans 14 amino acids. Unmatched junction bases numbered 5, after V lost 6 bases and J lost 0 bases. This chain's CDR3 is CASMGQPMNTEAFF. CDR3 bases: TGCGCCAGCATGGGACAGCCTATGAACACTGAAGCTTTCTTT.

The chain links TRBV30 to TRBJ2-3, with D unclear. Germline lookup yields CDR1 GTSNPN and CDR2 SVGIG (reference sequence). Trimming stripped 6 bases from V and 0 bases from J, with 10 bases between. This CDR3 contains 13 residues. CDR3 DNA: TGTGCCTGTCAGATGTATAGCACAGATACGCAGTATTTT. Residues: CACQMYSTDTQYF.

The chain employs TRBV2 and TRBJ2-3, with TRBD2 matching over 15 bases. The CDR3 length is 17 residues. In germline, CDR1 is SNHLY, CDR2 FYNNEI. Trimming removed 6 bases from V and 0 bases from J; junction bases left unmatched: 4. The CDR3: CASSGTSGGTSTDTQYF. In nucleotides, the CDR3 is TGTGCCAGCAGCGGGACTAGCGGGGGGACTAGCACAGATACGCAGTATTTT.

With regard to this clone: Other nucleotide sequences from this sample produce the same CDR3. V gene TRBV5-1 combines with J gene TRBJ1-3; unclear D gene. The CDR3 is 14 residues long. Trimming removed 5 bases from V and 0 bases from J, with 9 bases in between. From germline, CDR1 is SGHRS and CDR2 YFSETQ. As DNA, the CDR3 is TGCGCCAGCAGGTCCGGGAGCTCTGGAAACACCATATATTTT. It specifies CASRSGSSGNTIYF.

There are a few counts of this clone. The chain couples TRBV29-1 to TRBJ1-1; D gene unclear. The germline gives CDR1 SQVTM, CDR2 ANQGSEA. With 6 bases removed from V and 5 bases from J, the gap between germline ends came to 13 bases. This CDR3 has 12 amino acids. The CDR3 DNA reads as TGCAGCGTGGCCCCATTGCGGACTGAAGCTTTCTTT. It codes for CSVAPLRTEAFF.

This rearrangement joins TRBV29-1 to TRBJ2-1; 7 positions match TRBD1. Trimming cost V 4 bases and J 3 bases; bases outside gene matches: 6. This CDR3 has 14 amino acids. Germline V gene data show CDR1 as SQVTM and CDR2 as ANQGSEA. The CDR3 region is CSVAGQGDYNEQFF. CDR3 in DNA: TGCAGCGTTGCAGGGCAGGGGGACTACAATGAGCAGTTCTTC.

This sequence joins TRBV11-2 and TRBJ1-3; possibly TRBD1 for D (6 bases). Looked up from germline, CDR1 is SGHAT and CDR2 is FQNNGV. Trimming left V 9 bases short and J 0 bases short, with 18 bases between. The CDR3 sequence is 16 residues long. The CDR3 loop is CASRLTGGSSGNTIYF. The CDR3 nucleotides read TGTGCCAGTAGGCTCACGGGGGGCAGCTCTGGAAACACCATATATTTT.

The chain joins TRBV19 to TRBJ1-6, with TRBD1 as a possible D gene (5 bases). The CDR3 sequence is 16 residues long. Germline-derived CDR1 and CDR2 are LNHDA and SQIVND (reference sequence). V was pared by 3 bases and J by 5 bases, with 14 bases between. CDR3: CASSIGAFLDNSPLHF. The DNA of the CDR3 is TGTGCCAGTAGTATTGGGGCTTTCCTGGATAATTCACCCCTCCACTTT.

In regard to this clone: This sample also contains other DNA sequences that code for the same CDR3. The V gene is TRBV6-2 or TRBV6-3, the J gene TRBJ1-6; 7 bases line up with TRBD1. V was pared by 2 bases and J by 8 bases, with 6 bases of the junction left unmatched. Germline lookup yields CDR1 MNHEY and CDR2 SVGEGT. CDR3 size: 15 residues. CDR3 nucleotides: TGTGCCAGCAGTTACCGAGGGGGCTGGGATTCACCCCTCCACTTT. Translated: CASSYRGGWDSPLHF.

The J gene is TRBJ1-4, the V gene TRBV6-5; D is uncertain. CDR1 and CDR2 (germline): MNHEY, SVGAGI. The ends were cut back, 5 bases at V and 4 bases at J, with 5 bases in the middle. The CDR3 has 12 residues. The CDR3 reads CASSRVNEKLFF. The CDR3 DNA follows: TGTGCCAGCAGTAGAGTTAATGAAAAACTGTTTTTT.